This TCR beta chain was sequenced during a study of PD-L1 blockade in urothelial cancer. Overall study: Blood was subjected to analysis at 3 weeks (second dose) and 6 weeks following treatment start. Researchers found blood samples held a median of about 130,000 T cells.

Assay used: immunoSEQ multiplex PCR; TCRdb lists only in-frame clones, some missing. The table includes roughly 16,000 clones, about nine tenths detected once. V lost 6 bases, J lost 3 bases, and 9 bases lay in between. The CDR3 contains 12 residues. The germline CDR1 and CDR2 sequences are SGHTA and FQGNSA. Comments on this clone: The same CDR3 arises from other DNA sequences in this sample as well.

This clonotype was sampled from a man aged 50 to 60 with urothelial cancer. This chain connects TRBV7-2 to TRBJ2-7, with a tentative D call TRBD1 (6 bases). The specimen was PBMCs, collected around atezolizumab (anti-PD-L1) treatment. Written as DNA, the CDR3 is TGTGCCAGCAGTAAGGACAGCTACGAGCAGTACTTC. Its translation: CASSKDSYEQYF.